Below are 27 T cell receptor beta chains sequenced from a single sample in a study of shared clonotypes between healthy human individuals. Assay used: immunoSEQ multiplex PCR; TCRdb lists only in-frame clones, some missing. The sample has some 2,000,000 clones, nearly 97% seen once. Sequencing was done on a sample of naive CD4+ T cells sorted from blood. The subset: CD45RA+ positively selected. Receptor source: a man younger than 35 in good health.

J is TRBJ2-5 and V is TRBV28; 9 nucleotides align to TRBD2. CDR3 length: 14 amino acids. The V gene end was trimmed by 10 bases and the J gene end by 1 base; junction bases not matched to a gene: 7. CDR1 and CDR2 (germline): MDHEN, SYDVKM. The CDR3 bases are TGTGCCACCCTAAGCGGGGGGCCCCAAGAGACCCAGTACTTC. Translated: CATLSGGPQETQYF.

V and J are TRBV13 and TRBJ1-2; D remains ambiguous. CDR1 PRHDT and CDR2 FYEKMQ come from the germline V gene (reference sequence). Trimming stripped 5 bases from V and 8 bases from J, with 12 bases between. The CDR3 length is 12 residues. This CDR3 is CASSPVPGGYTF. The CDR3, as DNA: TGTGCCAGCAGCCCCGTTCCCGGGGGCTACACCTTC.

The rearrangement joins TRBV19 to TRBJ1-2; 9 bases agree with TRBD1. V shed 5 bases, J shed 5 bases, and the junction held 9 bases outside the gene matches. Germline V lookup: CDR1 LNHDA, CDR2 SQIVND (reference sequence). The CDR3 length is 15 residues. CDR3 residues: CASSFRTGAGYGYTF. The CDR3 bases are TGTGCCAGTAGTTTTCGGACAGGGGCTGGGTATGGCTACACCTTC. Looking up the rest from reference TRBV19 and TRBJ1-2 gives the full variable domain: DGGITQSPKYLFRKEGQNVTLSCEQNLNHDAMYWYRQDPGQGLRLIYYSQIVNDFQKGDIAEGYSVSREKKESFPLTVTSAQKNPTAFYLCASSFRTGAGYGYTFGSGTRLTVV.

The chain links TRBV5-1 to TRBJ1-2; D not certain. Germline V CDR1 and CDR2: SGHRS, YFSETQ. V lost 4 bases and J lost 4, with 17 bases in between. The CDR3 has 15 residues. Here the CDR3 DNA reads TGCGCCAGCAGCCCCGAAGGGTTCCCCTTCTATGGCTACACCTTC. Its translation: CASSPEGFPFYGYTF. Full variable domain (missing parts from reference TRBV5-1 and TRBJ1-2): KAGVTQTPRYLIKTRGQQVTLSCSPISGHRSVSWYQQTPGQGLQFLFEYFSETQRNKGNFPGRFSGRQFSNSRSEMNVSTLELGDSALYLCASSPEGFPFYGYTFGSGTRLTVV.

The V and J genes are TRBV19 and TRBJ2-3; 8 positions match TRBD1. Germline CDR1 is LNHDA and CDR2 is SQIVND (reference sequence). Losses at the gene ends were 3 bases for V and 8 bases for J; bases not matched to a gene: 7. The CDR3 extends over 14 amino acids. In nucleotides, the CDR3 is TGTGCCAGTAGTATCCCGGACAGGGCCCCTACGCAGTATTTT. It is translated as CASSIPDRAPTQYF.

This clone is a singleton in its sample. CDR3 DNA sequence: TGTGCCACCTCGTTTAGACAGGGGGCGCTTCGGCTACCTAATGAAAAACTGTTTTTT. As protein: CATSFRQGALRLPNEKLFF. The rearrangement uses TRBV28 and TRBJ1-4, with TRBD1 identical over 10 bases. The V segment lost 10 bases and the J segment 3 bases; nucleotides outside the gene matches: 20. Germline CDR1 is MDHEN and CDR2 is SYDVKM. The CDR3 covers 19 residues.

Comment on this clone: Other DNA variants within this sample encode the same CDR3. CDR3 coding DNA: TGTGCCAGCAGCCTTGACCAGAACACTGAAGCTTTCTTT. Amino acids: CASSLDQNTEAFF. The V gene is TRBV5-4, the J gene TRBJ1-1; D uncertain. The CDR3 contains 13 residues. Germline V gene data show CDR1 as SGHNT and CDR2 as YYREEE (reference sequence). With 4 bases removed from V and 1 base from J, the gap between germline ends came to 8 bases. Combining the CDR3 with reference TRBV5-4 and TRBJ1-1 gives the whole variable domain ETGVTQSPTHLIKTRGQQVTLRCSSQSGHNTVSWYQQALGQGPQFIFQYYREEENGRGNFPPRFSGLQFPNYSSELNVNALELDDSALYLCASSLDQNTEAFFGQGTRLTVV.

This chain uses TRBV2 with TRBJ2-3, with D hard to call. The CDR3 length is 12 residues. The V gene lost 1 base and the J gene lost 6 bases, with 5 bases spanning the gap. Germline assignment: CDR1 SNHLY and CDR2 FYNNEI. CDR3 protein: CASSEVRDTQYF. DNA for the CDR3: TGTGCCAGCAGTGAAGTGCGGGATACGCAGTATTTT.

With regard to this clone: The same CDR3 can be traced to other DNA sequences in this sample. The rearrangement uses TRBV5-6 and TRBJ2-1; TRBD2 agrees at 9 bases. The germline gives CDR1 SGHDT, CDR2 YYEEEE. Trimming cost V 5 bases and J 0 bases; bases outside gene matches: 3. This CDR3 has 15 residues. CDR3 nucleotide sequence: TGTGCCAGCAGTTTTAGCGGGAGCTCCTACAATGAGCAGTTCTTC. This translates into CASSFSGSSYNEQFF.

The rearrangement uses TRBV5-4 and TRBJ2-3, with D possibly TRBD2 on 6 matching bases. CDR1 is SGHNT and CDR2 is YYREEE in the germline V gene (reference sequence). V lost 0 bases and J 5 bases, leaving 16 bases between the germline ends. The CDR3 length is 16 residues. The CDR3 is CASSLGVTSSRDTQYF. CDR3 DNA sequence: TGTGCCAGCAGCTTGGGCGTCACTAGCTCCAGAGATACGCAGTATTTT.

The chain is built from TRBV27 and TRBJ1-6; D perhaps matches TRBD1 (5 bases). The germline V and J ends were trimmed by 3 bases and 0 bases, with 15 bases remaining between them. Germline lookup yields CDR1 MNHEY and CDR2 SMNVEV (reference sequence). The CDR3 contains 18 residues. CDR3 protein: CASSFSSVRGSYNSPLHF. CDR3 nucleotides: TGTGCCAGCAGTTTCTCGTCAGTAAGGGGCTCCTATAATTCACCCCTCCACTTT.

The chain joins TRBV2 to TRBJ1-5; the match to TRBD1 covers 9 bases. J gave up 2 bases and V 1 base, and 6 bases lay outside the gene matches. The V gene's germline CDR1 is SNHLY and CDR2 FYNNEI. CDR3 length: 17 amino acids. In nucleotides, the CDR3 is TGTGCCAGCAGTGAAGATCGGACAGGGGATCGCAATCAGCCCCAGCATTTT. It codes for CASSEDRTGDRNQPQHF.

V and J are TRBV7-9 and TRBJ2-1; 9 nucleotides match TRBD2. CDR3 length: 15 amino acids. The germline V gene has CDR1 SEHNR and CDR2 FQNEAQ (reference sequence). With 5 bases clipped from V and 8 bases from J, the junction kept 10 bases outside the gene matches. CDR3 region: CASSQPWVAGDEQFF. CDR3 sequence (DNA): TGTGCCAGCAGCCAACCCTGGGTAGCGGGGGATGAGCAGTTCTTC.

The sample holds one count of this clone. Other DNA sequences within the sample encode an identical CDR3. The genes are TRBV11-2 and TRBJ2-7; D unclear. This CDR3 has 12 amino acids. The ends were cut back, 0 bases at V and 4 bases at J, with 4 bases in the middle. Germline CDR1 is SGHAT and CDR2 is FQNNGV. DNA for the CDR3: TGTGCCAGCAGCTTAGATGCATACGAGCAGTACTTC. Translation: CASSLDAYEQYF.

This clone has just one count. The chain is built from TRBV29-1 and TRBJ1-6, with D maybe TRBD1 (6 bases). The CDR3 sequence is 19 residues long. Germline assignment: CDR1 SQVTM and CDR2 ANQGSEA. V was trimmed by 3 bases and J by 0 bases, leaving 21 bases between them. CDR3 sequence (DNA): TGCAGCGTTGATGGGAGTACAGGGTCCCGAAGCTCCTATAATTCACCCCTCCACTTT. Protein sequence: CSVDGSTGSRSSYNSPLHF.

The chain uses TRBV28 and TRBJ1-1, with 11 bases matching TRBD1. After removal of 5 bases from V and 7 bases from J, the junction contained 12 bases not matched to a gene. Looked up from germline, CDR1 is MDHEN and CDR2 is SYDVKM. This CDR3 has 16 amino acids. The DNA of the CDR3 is TGTGCCAGCAGTGTACCGGGACAGGGGGTGATGGGTGAAGCTTTCTTT. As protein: CASSVPGQGVMGEAFF.

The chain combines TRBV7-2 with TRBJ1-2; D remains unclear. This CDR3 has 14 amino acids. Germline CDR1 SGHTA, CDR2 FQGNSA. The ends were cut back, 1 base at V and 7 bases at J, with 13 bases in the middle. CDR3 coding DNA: TGTGCCAGCAGCTTAGGCCAATTAGACTCTGGCTACACCTTC. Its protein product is CASSLGQLDSGYTF.

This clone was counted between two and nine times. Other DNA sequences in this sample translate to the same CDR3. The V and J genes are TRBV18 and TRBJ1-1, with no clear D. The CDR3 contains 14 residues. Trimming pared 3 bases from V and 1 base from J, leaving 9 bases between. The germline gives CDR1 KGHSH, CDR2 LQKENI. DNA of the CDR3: TGTGCCAGCTCACCCGACCGAGGGAACACTGAAGCTTTCTTT. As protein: CASSPDRGNTEAFF. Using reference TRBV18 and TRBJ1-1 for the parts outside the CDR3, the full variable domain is NAGVMQNPRHLVRRRGQEARLRCSPMKGHSHVYWYRQLPEEGLKFMVYLQKENIIDESGMPKERFSAEFPKEGPSILRIQQVVRGDSAAYFCASSPDRGNTEAFFGQGTRLTVV.

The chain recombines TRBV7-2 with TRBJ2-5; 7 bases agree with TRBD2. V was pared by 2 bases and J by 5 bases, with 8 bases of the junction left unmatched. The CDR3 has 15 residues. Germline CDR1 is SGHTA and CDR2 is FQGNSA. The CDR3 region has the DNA TGTGCCAGCAGCTTACTAGCGGTCGACGGGGAGACCCAGTACTTC. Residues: CASSLLAVDGETQYF.

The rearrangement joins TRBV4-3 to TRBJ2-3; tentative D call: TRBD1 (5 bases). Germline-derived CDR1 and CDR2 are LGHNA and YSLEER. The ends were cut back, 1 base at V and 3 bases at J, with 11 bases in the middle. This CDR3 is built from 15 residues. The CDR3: CASSQAPRGTDTQYF. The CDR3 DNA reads TGCGCCAGCAGCCAAGCTCCTAGGGGAACAGATACGCAGTATTTT.

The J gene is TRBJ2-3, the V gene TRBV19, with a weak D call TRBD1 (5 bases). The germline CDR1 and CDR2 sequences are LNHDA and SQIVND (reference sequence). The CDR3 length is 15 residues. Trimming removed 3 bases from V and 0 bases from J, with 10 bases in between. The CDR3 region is CASSIADISTDTQYF. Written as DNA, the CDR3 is TGTGCCAGTAGTATCGCGGACATTAGCACAGATACGCAGTATTTT.

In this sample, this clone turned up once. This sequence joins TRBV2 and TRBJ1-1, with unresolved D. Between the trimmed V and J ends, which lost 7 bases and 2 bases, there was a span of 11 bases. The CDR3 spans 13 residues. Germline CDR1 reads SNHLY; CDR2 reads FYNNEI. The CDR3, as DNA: TGTGCCAGCATGAACAGCCCCAACACTGAAGCTTTCTTT. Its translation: CASMNSPNTEAFF.

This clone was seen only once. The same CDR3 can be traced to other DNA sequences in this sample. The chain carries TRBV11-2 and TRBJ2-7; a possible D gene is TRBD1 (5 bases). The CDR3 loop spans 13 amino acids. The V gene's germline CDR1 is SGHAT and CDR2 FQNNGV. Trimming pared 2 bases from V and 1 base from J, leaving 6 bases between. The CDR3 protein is CASSLQGSYEQYF. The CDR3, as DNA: TGTGCCAGCAGCTTACAGGGATCCTACGAGCAGTACTTC.

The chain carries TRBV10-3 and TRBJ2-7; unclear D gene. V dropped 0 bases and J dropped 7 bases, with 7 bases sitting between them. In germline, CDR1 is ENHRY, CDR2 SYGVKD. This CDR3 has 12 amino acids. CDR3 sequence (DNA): TGTGCCATCAGTGAGTCCGACTTAGAGCAGTACTTC. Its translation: CAISESDLEQYF.

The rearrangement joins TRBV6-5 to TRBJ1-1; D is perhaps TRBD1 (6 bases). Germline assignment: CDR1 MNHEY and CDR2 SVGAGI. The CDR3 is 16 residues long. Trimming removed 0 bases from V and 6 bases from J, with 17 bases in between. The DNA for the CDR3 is TGTGCCAGCAGTTACTCGTGGCGACAGGCGGGCGCTGAAGCTTTCTTT. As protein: CASSYSWRQAGAEAFF.

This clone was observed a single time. CDR3 loop: CASSQSPAVGTEAFF. The CDR3 DNA reads as TGTGCCAGCTCACAATCCCCAGCAGTGGGCACTGAAGCTTTCTTT. This sequence joins TRBV18 and TRBJ1-1; the D is unclear. The CDR3 spans 15 residues. Germline V lookup: CDR1 KGHSH, CDR2 LQKENI. The V gene lost 4 bases and the J gene lost 4 bases, with 16 bases spanning the gap.

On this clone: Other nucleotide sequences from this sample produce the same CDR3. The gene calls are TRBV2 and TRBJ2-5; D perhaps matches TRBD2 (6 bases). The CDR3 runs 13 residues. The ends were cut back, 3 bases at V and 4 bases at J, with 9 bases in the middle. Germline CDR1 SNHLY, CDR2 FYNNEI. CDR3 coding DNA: TGTGCCAGCAGTGAGGGGGGAAGAGAGACCCAGTACTTC. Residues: CASSEGGRETQYF.